The clone carrying this T cell receptor (beta chain) appeared a single time. Here immunoSEQ multiplex PCR was the method, and the copy in TCRdb shows in-frame clones only, minus some. In the table there are approximately 150,000 clones, roughly 87% of which are singletons. The data were obtained in a study of blood T cell repertoires in COVID-19. Study context: Researchers got acute and convalescent COVID-19 samples from the United States, Italy and Spain.

This CDR3 has 17 amino acids. The germline V gene encodes CDR1 MNHEY and CDR2 SMNVEV (reference sequence). V shed 2 bases and J shed 4 bases, with 20 bases lying between them. The chain is built from TRBV27 and TRBJ1-2; D might be TRBD1 (6 bases). The TCR comes from a human donor with acute COVID-19. The donor label of this sample is uncertain. Sequenced sample: PBMCs or T cells enriched from blood (not recorded which). This CDR3 reads CASSLGSGTGLSYGYTF. CDR3 sequence (DNA): TGTGCCAGCAGTTTAGGGTCTGGTACAGGGCTATCCTATGGCTACACCTTC.